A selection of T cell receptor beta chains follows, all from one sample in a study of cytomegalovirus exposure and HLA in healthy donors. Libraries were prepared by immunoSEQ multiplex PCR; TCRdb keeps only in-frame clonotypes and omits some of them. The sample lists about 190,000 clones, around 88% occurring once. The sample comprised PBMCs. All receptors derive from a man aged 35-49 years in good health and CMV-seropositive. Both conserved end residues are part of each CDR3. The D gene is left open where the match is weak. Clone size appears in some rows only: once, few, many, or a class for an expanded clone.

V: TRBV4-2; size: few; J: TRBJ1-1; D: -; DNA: TGTGCCAGCAGCCGGACAGTTACCTCGAACACTGAAGCTTTCTTT; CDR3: CASSRTVTSNTEAFF
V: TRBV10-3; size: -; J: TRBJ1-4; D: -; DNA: TGTGCCATCAGTCCCCAGACATCTAATGAAAAACTGTTTTTT; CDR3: CAISPQTSNEKLFF
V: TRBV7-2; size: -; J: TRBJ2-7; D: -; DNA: TGTGCCAGCAGCTTAGGGGCGGGGCTCTCCTACGAGCAGTACTTC; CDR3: CASSLGAGLSYEQYF
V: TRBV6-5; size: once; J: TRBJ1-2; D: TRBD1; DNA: TGTGCCAGCAGTCAGGGACAGGTCCGGGGCTACACCTTC; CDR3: CASSQGQVRGYTF
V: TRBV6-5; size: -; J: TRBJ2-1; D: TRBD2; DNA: TGTGCCAGCACCCCTGGGGGGGAAGCCTACAATGAGCAGTTCTTC; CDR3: CASTPGGEAYNEQFF
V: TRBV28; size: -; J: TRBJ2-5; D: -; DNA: TGTGCCAGCAGCCCCCCCCGAGGGAGGATCATACAAGAGACCCAGTACTTC; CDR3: CASSPPRGRIIQETQYF
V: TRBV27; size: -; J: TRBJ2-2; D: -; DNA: TGTGCCAGCTCGGACCGTACTAGGACCGGGGAGCTGTTTTTT; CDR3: CASSDRTRTGELFF
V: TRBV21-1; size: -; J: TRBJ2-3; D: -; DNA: TGTGCCAGCAGCAAAAAAGGCAGCGGACTAGCGGTCACAGATACGCAGTATTTT; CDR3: CASSKKGSGLAVTDTQYF
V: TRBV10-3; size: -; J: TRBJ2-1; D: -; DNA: TGTGCCATCAGTGAGTCTCTCAAGCCGAGCTCCTACAATGAGCAGTTCTTC; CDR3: CAISESLKPSSYNEQFF
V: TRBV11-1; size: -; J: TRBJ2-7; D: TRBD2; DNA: TGTGCCAGCAGCCAGGGGCTAGCGGGAGCGTACGAGCAGTACTTC; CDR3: CASSQGLAGAYEQYF
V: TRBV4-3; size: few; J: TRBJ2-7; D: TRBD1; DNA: TGCGCCAGCAGCTTCAACCCGGGACAGTCCAACGAGCAGTACTTC; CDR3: CASSFNPGQSNEQYF
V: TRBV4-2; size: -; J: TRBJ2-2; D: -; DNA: TGTGCCAGCAGCCAAGCGAGGGTGATGCCCGGGGAGCTGTTTTTT; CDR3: CASSQARVMPGELFF
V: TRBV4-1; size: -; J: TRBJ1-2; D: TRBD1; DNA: TGCGCCCGGCATAACCCCCAGGGGGGCTATGGCTACACCTTC; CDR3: CARHNPQGGYGYTF
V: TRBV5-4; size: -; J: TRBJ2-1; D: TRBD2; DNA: TGTGCCAGCAGCTTTCTAGCGGGAGAAGGCAATGAGCAGTTCTTC; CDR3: CASSFLAGEGNEQFF
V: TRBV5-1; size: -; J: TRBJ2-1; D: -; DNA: TGCGCCAGCAGCTTGTCACTGTTTAATGAGCAGTTCTTC; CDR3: CASSLSLFNEQFF
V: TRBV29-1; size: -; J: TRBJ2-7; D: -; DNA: TGCAGCGTTGAGGGGACGGGAGCCTACGAGCAGTACTTC; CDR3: CSVEGTGAYEQYF
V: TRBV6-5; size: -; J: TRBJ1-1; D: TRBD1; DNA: TGTGCCAGCAGTTACGGAGGGACAGGGAAGACTGAAGCTTTCTTT; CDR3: CASSYGGTGKTEAFF
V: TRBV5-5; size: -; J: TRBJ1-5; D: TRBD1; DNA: TGTGCCAGCAGCTTAGGGACAGGACTCAATCAGCCCCAGCATTTT; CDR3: CASSLGTGLNQPQHF
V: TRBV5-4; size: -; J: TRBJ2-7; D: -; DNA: TGTGCCAGCAGCACCCAGACGACTAGTTCCGAGCAGTACTTC; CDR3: CASSTQTTSSEQYF
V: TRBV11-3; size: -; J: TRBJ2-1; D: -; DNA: TGTGCCAGCAGCTTAAGCCGGTACAATGAGCAGTTCTTC; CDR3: CASSLSRYNEQFF
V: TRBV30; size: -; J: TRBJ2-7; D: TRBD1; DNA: TGTGCCTGGCAACCGGGACAGGGTTACGAGCAGTACTTC; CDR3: CAWQPGQGYEQYF
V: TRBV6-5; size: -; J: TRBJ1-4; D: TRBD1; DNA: TGTGCCAGCAGTTACCGACAGGGGACTAATGAAAAACTGTTTTTT; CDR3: CASSYRQGTNEKLFF
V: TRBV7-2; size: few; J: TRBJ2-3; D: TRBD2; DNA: TGTGCCAGCAGGGCCACCCGACTAGCGGGAGCGGCAGATACGCAGTATTTT; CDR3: CASRATRLAGAADTQYF
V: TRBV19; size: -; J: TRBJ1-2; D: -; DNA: TGTGCCAGTAGTATTCGTGGGGGAGGAAGTTATGGCTACACCTTC; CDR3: CASSIRGGGSYGYTF
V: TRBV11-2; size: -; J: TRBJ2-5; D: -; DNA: TGTGCCAGCAGCTTAGTCGGGGGTCAAGAGACCCAGTACTTC; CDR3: CASSLVGGQETQYF
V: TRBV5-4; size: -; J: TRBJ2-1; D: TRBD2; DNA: TGTGCCAGCACCATAGCGGGAGGGAGTGTCTATGAGCAGTTCTTC; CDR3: CASTIAGGSVYEQFF
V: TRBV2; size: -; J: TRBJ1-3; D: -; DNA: TGTGCCAGCAGTGCGGCAGGGGAAACCTCTGGAAACACCATATATTTT; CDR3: CASSAAGETSGNTIYF
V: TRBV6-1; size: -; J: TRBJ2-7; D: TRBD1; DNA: TGTGCCAGCAGTGTCCCCTCCTGGACAGGGTTTGTCTACGAGCAGTACTTC; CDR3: CASSVPSWTGFVYEQYF
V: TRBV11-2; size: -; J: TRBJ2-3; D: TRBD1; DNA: TGTGCCAGCAGCAGGCGAGGACAGGGGATAGTTGTGGATACGCAGTATTTT; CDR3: CASSRRGQGIVVDTQYF
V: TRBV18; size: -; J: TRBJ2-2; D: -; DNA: TGTGCCAGCTCACCGCGTAACACCGGGGAGCTGTTTTTT; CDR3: CASSPRNTGELFF
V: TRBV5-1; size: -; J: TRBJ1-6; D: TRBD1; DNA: TGCGCCAGCAGCTCCGTCAGGGGGCAGACTTCACCCCTCCACTTT; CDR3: CASSSVRGQTSPLHF
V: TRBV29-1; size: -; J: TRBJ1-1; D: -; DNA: TGCAGCGTTGCTGGCAGGTTAGGAGGCACTGAAGCTTTCTTT; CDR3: CSVAGRLGGTEAFF
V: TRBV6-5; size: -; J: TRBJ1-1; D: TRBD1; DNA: TGTGCCAGCAGTTGGACAGGGGGCACTGAAGCTTTCTTT; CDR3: CASSWTGGTEAFF
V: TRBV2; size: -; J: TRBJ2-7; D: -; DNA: TGTGCCAGCAATCCCAGGGGCCCCTACGAGCAGTACTTC; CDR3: CASNPRGPYEQYF
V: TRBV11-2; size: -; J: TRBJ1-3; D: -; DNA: TGTGCCAGCAGCTTCTGGGGGCTTGGAAACACCATATATTTT; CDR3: CASSFWGLGNTIYF
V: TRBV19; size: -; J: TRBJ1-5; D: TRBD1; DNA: TGTGCCAGTAGCGAGGGACAGCTGGGCTATAGCAATCAGCCCCAGCATTTT; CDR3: CASSEGQLGYSNQPQHF
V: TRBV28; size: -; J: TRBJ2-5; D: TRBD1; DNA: TGTGCCAGCCAATCACGGACAGGGAACGTTCAAGAGACCCAGTACTTC; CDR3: CASQSRTGNVQETQYF
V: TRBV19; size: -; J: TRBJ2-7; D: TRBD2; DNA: TGTGCCAGTAGTCCGACTAGCGTCCTCTACGAGCAGTACTTC; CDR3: CASSPTSVLYEQYF
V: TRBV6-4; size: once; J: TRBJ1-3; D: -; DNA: TGTGCCAGCAGTGTCTCTGGGGCTTCTGGAAACACCATATATTTT; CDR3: CASSVSGASGNTIYF
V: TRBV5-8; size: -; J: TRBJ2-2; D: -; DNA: TGTGCCAGCAGCTTGAAGGGGGTCGGAGAAGGGGAGCTGTTTTTT; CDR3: CASSLKGVGEGELFF
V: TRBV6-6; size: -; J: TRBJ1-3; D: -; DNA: TGTGCCAGCAGTTTCCCTAGAAACACCATATATTTT; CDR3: CASSFPRNTIYF
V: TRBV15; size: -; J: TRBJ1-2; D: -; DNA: TGTGCCACCAGCAGAGATCGGTCCACTAACTATGGCTACACCTTC; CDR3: CATSRDRSTNYGYTF
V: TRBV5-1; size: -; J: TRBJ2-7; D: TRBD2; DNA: TGCGCCAGCAGCTTGGGGGACTATTTCTACGAGCAGTACTTC; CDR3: CASSLGDYFYEQYF
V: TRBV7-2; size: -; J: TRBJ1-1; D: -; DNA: TGTGCCAGTACCAATCGACGGGGAAACACTGAAGCTTTCTTT; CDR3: CASTNRRGNTEAFF
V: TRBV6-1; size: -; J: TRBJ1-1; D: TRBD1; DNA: TGTGCCAGCAGTCTTCGACAGGGGCGCACTGAAGCTTTCTTT; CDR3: CASSLRQGRTEAFF
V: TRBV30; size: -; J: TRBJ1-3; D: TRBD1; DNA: TGTGCCTGGAGTCGGGACAGCGGCTCTGGAAACACCATATATTTT; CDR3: CAWSRDSGSGNTIYF
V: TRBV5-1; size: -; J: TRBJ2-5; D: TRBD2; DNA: TGCGCCAGCAGCCCGGGGACTAGCGGGAGAATGGCCCAGTACTTC; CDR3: CASSPGTSGRMAQYF
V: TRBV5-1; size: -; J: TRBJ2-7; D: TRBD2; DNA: TGCGCCAGCAGCCCAGCCGGGACTAGCGGGAGTTACGAGCAGTACTTC; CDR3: CASSPAGTSGSYEQYF
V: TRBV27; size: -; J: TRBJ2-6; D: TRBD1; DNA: TGTGCCAGCAGTTTTCGGACAGGGCACAACGTCCTGACTTTC; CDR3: CASSFRTGHNVLTF
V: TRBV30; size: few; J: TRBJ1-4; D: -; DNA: TGTGCCTGGAGTGTCCAGGTCGAAAAACTGTTTTTT; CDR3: CAWSVQVEKLFF
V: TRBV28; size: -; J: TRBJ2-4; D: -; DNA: TGTGCCAGCAGTTTATTTGAGGGACTAGCCAAAAACATTCAGTACTTC; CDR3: CASSLFEGLAKNIQYF
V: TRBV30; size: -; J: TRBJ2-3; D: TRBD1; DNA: TGTGCCTGGAGTGTGCAGGGGGCCAGAGATACGCAGTATTTT; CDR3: CAWSVQGARDTQYF
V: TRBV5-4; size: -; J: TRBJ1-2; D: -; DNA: TGTGCCAGCAGCTTGGGAGGGGGAGCCTATGGCTACACCTTC; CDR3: CASSLGGGAYGYTF
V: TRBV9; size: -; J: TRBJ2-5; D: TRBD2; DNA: TGTGCCAGCAGCGGTAGCGGGAGTCCCCAAGAGACCCAGTACTTC; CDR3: CASSGSGSPQETQYF
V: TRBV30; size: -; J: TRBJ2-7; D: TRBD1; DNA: TGTGCCTGGAGCCCACCCGGGACAGGGGGCTACGAGCAGTACTTC; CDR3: CAWSPPGTGGYEQYF
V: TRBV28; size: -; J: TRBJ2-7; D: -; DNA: TGTGCCAGCTCGTTTTCGTACGAGCAGTACTTC; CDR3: CASSFSYEQYF
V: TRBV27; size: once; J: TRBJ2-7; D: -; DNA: TGTGCCAGCAGTTTGAGTTTACTATCCTACGAGCAGTACTTC; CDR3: CASSLSLLSYEQYF
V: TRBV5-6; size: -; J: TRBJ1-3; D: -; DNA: TGTGCCAGCAGCTTACAGGGTTTGGCTGGAAACACCATATATTTT; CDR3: CASSLQGLAGNTIYF
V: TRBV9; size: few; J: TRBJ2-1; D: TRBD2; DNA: TGTGCCAGCAGCGTTTTGGGAGGGGAGCAGTTCTTC; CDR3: CASSVLGGEQFF
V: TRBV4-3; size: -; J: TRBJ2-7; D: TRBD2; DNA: TGCGCCAGCAGCCAGGATAGCGGGAGACCCTACGAGCAGTACTTC; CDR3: CASSQDSGRPYEQYF